The 25 T cell receptor beta chains below were found in one sample sequenced in a study of early T cells in non-severe SARS-CoV-2 infection. TCRdb independently ran MiXCR on the 5' RACE reads; one entry per CDR3 protein. The profile shows 70,000 to 85,000 distinct CDR3 sequences, less than 15% of them singletons. The sequenced material came from whole blood. These receptors originate from an adult who was a healthcare worker with PCR-confirmed SARS-CoV-2 infection or an uninfected control (not recorded which).

This clonotype came up a few times. The chain carries TRBV9 and TRBJ2-7; D is uncertain. The ends were cut back, 4 bases at V and 1 base at J, with 15 bases in the middle. The CDR3 loop spans 15 amino acids. Germline values: CDR1 SGDLS, CDR2 YYNGEE. CDR3 loop: CASSPRPAESYEQYF. In nucleotides, the CDR3 is TGTGCCAGCAGCCCCCGACCTGCGGAATCCTACGAGCAGTACTTC.

This chain uses TRBV14 with TRBJ2-3; D may be TRBD2 (5 bases). CDR1 is SGHDN and CDR2 is FVKESK in the germline V gene. V was pared by 5 bases and J by 5 bases, with 8 bases between. CDR3 length equals 12 residues. In nucleotides, the CDR3 is TGTGCCAGCAGCACCGCGGGAGATACGCAGTATTTT. It is translated as CASSTAGDTQYF.

CDR3: CSVEGSKDREYEQYF. The DNA of the CDR3 is TGCAGCGTTGAAGGTTCGAAGGACAGGGAGTACGAGCAGTACTTC. The rearrangement uses TRBV29-1 and TRBJ2-7, with TRBD1 matching over 8 bases. Germline values: CDR1 SQVTM, CDR2 ANQGSEA. This CDR3 is 15 amino acids long. V shed 1 base, J shed 4 bases, and the junction held 9 bases outside the gene matches.

The chain combines TRBV5-1 with TRBJ1-2; D call uncertain. V lost 4 bases and J lost 6, with 13 bases in between. CDR1 is SGHRS and CDR2 is YFSETQ in the germline V gene. The length of the CDR3 is 13 residues. The CDR3 DNA reads TGCGCCAGCAGCCCCGGACCCATTGATGGCTACACCTTC. As protein: CASSPGPIDGYTF.

In this sample, this clonotype turned up a few times. The chain combines TRBV5-1 with TRBJ2-7; 11 nucleotides align to TRBD1. V shed 0 bases and J 8 bases; nucleotides not matched to a gene: 7. This CDR3 has 15 residues. Germline V CDR1 and CDR2: SGHRS, YFSETQ. The CDR3 DNA reads as TGCGCCAGCAGCTTGGACGGACAGGGGGCTCTCAAGCAGTACTTC. Translated, it gives CASSLDGQGALKQYF.

This clonotype was observed a few times. The chain uses TRBV3-1 and TRBJ2-1; 11 bases map to TRBD2. J was trimmed by 4 bases and V by 3 bases; bases with no gene match: 11. The CDR3 sequence is 18 residues long. CDR1 is LGHDT, CDR2 YNNKEL, per germline (reference sequence). The CDR3 spells CASSHPRMGLADYNEQFF. CDR3 DNA sequence: TGTGCCAGCAGCCACCCGAGGATGGGACTAGCGGATTACAATGAGCAGTTCTTC.

This clonotype turned up a few times. V usage is TRBV27 and J usage is TRBJ1-4; D remains ambiguous. Per germline, CDR1 MNHEY and CDR2 SMNVEV (reference sequence). V was cut by 8 bases and J by 7 bases, with 20 bases left in between. CDR3 length equals 15 residues. The CDR3 is CASGSPWVSGEKLFF. CDR3 in DNA: TGTGCCAGCGGGAGCCCCTGGGTCTCGGGTGAAAAACTGTTTTTT.

This clonotype was recorded a few times. The gene calls are TRBV29-1 and TRBJ2-5; 12 bases match TRBD2. Germline assignment: CDR1 SQVTM and CDR2 ANQGSEA. The V gene end was trimmed by 3 bases and the J gene end by 4 bases; junction bases not matched to a gene: 6. The CDR3 is made up of 15 amino acids. The CDR3 region is CSVDGLAGLRETQYF. In DNA form, the CDR3 reads TGCAGCGTTGATGGACTAGCGGGGCTCCGAGAGACCCAGTACTTC.

This clonotype showed up many times. One end of the junction does not line up with germline, which may come from a read error. The rearrangement joins TRBV7-7 to TRBJ2-5; the match to TRBD1 covers 7 bases. The CDR3 loop spans 14 amino acids. Germline values: CDR1 SSHAT, CDR2 FNYEAQ (reference sequence). CDR3 DNA: TGTGCTAGCAGCTTAGACAGGGACCAAGAGACCCAGTACTTC. This gives the protein CASSLDRDQETQYF. Looking up the rest from reference TRBV7-7 and TRBJ2-5 gives the full variable domain: GAGVSQSPRYKVTKRGQDVTLRCDPISSHATLYWYQQALGQGPEFLTYFNYEAQPDKSGLPSDRFSAERPEGSISTLTIQRTEQRDSAMYRCASSLDRDQETQYFGPGTRLLVL.

CDR3 DNA: TGTGCCAGCAGCTCCAGGACTAGACCCTACGAGCAGTACTTC. It codes for CASSSRTRPYEQYF. This chain uses TRBV9 with TRBJ2-7; 7 bases line up with TRBD2. In germline, CDR1 is SGDLS, CDR2 YYNGEE. Trimming removed 4 bases from V and 2 bases from J; junction bases left unmatched: 6. The CDR3 covers 14 residues.

This clonotype was seen more than once but under ten times. The chain uses TRBV4-1 and TRBJ1-2; no clear D. Germline loops: CDR1 MGHRA, CDR2 YSYEKL. The V gene lost 1 base and the J gene lost 6 bases, with 9 bases spanning the gap. The CDR3 covers 13 residues. The DNA of the CDR3 is TGCGCCAGCAGCCAAGTGCAACGGAATGGCTACACCTTC. Its translation: CASSQVQRNGYTF.

As regards this clonotype: Germline and junction disagree at one end, which may indicate a read error. The chain joins TRBV28 to TRBJ2-3, with TRBD1 matching over 7 bases. Per germline, CDR1 MDHEN and CDR2 SYDVKM. The CDR3 covers 16 residues. The DNA of the CDR3 is TGTGTCAGCAGGCCTCCAGGGACAGTTAGCACAGATACGCAGTATTTT. Translating gives CVSRPPGTVSTDTQYF. Looking up the rest from reference TRBV28 and TRBJ2-3 gives the full variable domain: DVKVTQSSRYLVKRTGEKVFLECVQDMDHENMFWYRQDPGLGLRLIYFSYDVKMKEKGDIPEGYSVSREKKERFSLILESASTNQTSMYLCVSRPPGTVSTDTQYFGPGTRLTVL.

The CDR3 nucleotides are TGTGCCAGCAGCGCCGGGACAGACTACAATGAGCAGTTCTTC. It translates to CASSAGTDYNEQFF. V and J are TRBV3-1 and TRBJ2-1; TRBD1 matches 7 bases. Germline trimming cut 5 bases from V and 3 bases from J; bases unmatched to any gene: 4. CDR1 and CDR2 (germline): LGHDT, YNNKEL (reference sequence). This CDR3 has 14 amino acids.

A few counts support this clonotype. J is TRBJ2-5 and V is TRBV5-4; 7 positions agree with TRBD1. The CDR3 is 13 residues long. The germline gives CDR1 SGHNT, CDR2 YYREEE (reference sequence). The V gene end was trimmed by 4 bases and the J gene end by 4 bases; junction bases not matched to a gene: 4. The CDR3 region has the DNA TGTGCCAGCAGCCTGACAGGGACAGAGACCCAGTACTTC. Translated: CASSLTGTETQYF.

The chain joins TRBV29-1 to TRBJ2-3, with 10 bases matching TRBD2. This CDR3 has 15 residues. Germline V gives CDR1 SQVTM, CDR2 ANQGSEA. With 4 bases clipped from V and 6 bases from J, the junction kept 10 bases outside the gene matches. The DNA of the CDR3 is TGCAGCGTTGCGAGTAGCGGGGGGACGGGCGATACGCAGTATTTT. Residues: CSVASSGGTGDTQYF.

This clonotype was counted a few times. The CDR3 region is CASSTGELNTEAFF. The CDR3 nucleotides are TGCGCCAGCAGTACTGGTGAGTTGAACACTGAAGCTTTCTTT. This chain uses TRBV5-1 with TRBJ1-1; D not certain. V was pared by 5 bases and J by 0 bases, with 11 bases between. CDR1 SGHRS and CDR2 YFSETQ come from the germline V gene. The CDR3 loop spans 14 amino acids.

This clonotype was seen ten or more times. The gene calls are TRBV2 and TRBJ2-1, with 9 bases fitting TRBD1. Germline V gene sequence: CDR1 SNHLY, CDR2 FYNNEI. This CDR3 region has 13 residues. Trimming took 8 bases from V and 9 from J; bases not matched to a gene: 8. DNA of the CDR3: TGTGCCAGCGGGGACAGGGTCCGAAGTGAGCAGTTCTTC. The encoded protein is CASGDRVRSEQFF. The complete variable domain, with remaining parts taken from reference TRBV2 and TRBJ2-1, reads EPEVTQTPSHQVTQMGQEVILRCVPISNHLYFYWYRQILGQKVEFLVSFYNNEISEKSEIFDDQFSVERPDGSNFTLKIRSTKLEDSAMYFCASGDRVRSEQFFGPGTRLTVL.

This clonotype has a count of ten or more. The chain carries TRBV20-1 and TRBJ2-3, with D tentatively TRBD2 (6 bases). In germline, CDR1 is DFQATT, CDR2 SNEGSKA (reference sequence). Between the trimmed V and J ends, which lost 0 bases and 4 bases, there was a span of 17 bases. The CDR3 totals 16 residues. CDR3 loop: CSARDPSGRDPDTQYF. CDR3 DNA: TGCAGTGCTAGAGATCCCAGCGGGCGAGACCCAGATACGCAGTATTTT.

This chain connects TRBV6-5 to TRBJ1-1, with TRBD1 identical over 10 bases. CDR1 and CDR2 (germline): MNHEY, SVGAGI. Losses at the gene ends were 7 bases for V and 3 bases for J; bases not matched to a gene: 8. The CDR3 covers 15 residues. The chain's CDR3 is CASTLRDRGYTEAFF. The CDR3, as DNA: TGTGCCAGCACCCTTAGGGACAGGGGATACACTGAAGCTTTCTTT.

The chain combines TRBV6-2 or TRBV6-3 with TRBJ1-6; 10 bases align to TRBD1. Germline V CDR1 and CDR2: MNHEY, SVGEGT. V was clipped by 11 bases and J by 5 bases; unmatched bases: 6. CDR3 length: 14 amino acids. In nucleotides, the CDR3 is TGTGCCGGCCGAGGGACAGGGGATAATTCACCCCTCCACTTT. It specifies CAGRGTGDNSPLHF.

This clonotype was counted ten times or more. The rearrangement uses TRBV19 and TRBJ2-3; weak D call: TRBD2 (5 bases). Per the germline V gene, CDR1 is LNHDA and CDR2 is SQIVND (reference sequence). The CDR3 length is 13 residues. V was shortened by 3 bases and J by 6 bases, with 10 bases between the two germline ends. CDR3 bases: TGTGCCAGTAGTATCCGACGAGGGGATACGCAGTATTTT. It translates to CASSIRRGDTQYF.

This clonotype was seen ten or more times. The chain recombines TRBV18 with TRBJ1-1; TRBD1 aligns across 7 bases. Per germline, CDR1 KGHSH and CDR2 LQKENI. The CDR3 has 15 residues. Losses at the gene ends were 2 bases for V and 0 bases for J; bases not matched to a gene: 3. CDR3 DNA sequence: TGTGCCAGCTCACCAGGACAGGTCATGAACACTGAAGCTTTCTTT. This translates into CASSPGQVMNTEAFF.

This clonotype has at least ten counts. The gene calls are TRBV2 and TRBJ1-4; perhaps TRBD1 as D (6 bases). The germline V gene encodes CDR1 SNHLY and CDR2 FYNNEI. The CDR3 is made up of 14 amino acids. The ends were cut back, 3 bases at V and 8 bases at J, with 13 bases in the middle. CDR3 region: CASSDEQGGEKLFF. In DNA form, the CDR3 reads TGTGCCAGCAGTGATGAACAGGGTGGAGAAAAACTGTTTTTT.

The V gene is TRBV3-1, the J gene TRBJ1-1; D is undetermined. The V and J ends lost 2 bases and 5 bases respectively, with 6 bases between them. The length of the CDR3 is 12 residues. Germline V gives CDR1 LGHDT, CDR2 YNNKEL (reference sequence). CDR3 nucleotide sequence: TGTGCCAGCAGCCAATCGGGAACTGAAGCTTTCTTT. Encoded protein: CASSQSGTEAFF. Drawing the rest from reference TRBV3-1 and TRBJ1-1, the complete variable domain is DTAVSQTPKYLVTQMGNDKSIKCEQNLGHDTMYWYKQDSKKFLKIMFSYNNKELIINETVPNRFSPKSPDKAHLNLHINSLELGDSAVYFCASSQSGTEAFFGQGTRLTVV.

This chain joins TRBV7-2 and TRBJ2-7; a weak D match, TRBD2 (6 bases). The CDR3 is made up of 13 amino acids. The ends were cut back, 3 bases at V and 6 bases at J, with 12 bases in the middle. Per germline, CDR1 SGHTA and CDR2 FQGNSA. CDR3 sequence: CASSFSREAEQYF. In DNA, the CDR3 is TGTGCCAGCAGCTTTAGCAGGGAGGCCGAGCAGTACTTC.